The rows below give T cell receptor beta chains drawn from one sample of a study of radiation and T cells in renal cell carcinoma. TCRdb keeps only in-frame clones here, not all; method: immunoSEQ multiplex PCR. The table shows some 100,000 clones, with approximately 80% occurring only once. The sequencing here drew on blood, taken from a patient whose treatment included radiotherapy and nephrectomy. These receptors came from a man aged 60 to 69 with renal cell carcinoma. The CDR3 runs from the conserved cysteine through the conserved F or W. Each record gives: D gene, J gene, V gene, clone size, CDR3 protein, CDR3 DNA. D genes are given only for firm matches. Clone size is shown for a subset of rows, as once, few, many or a class of expanded clone.

d_call: NA; j_call: TRBJ1-5; v_call: TRBV6-6; clone_size: NA; cdr3_aa: CASSYSRYRQPQHF; cdr3_nt: TGTGCCAGCAGTTACTCGAGGTATCGTCAGCCCCAGCATTTT
d_call: NA; j_call: TRBJ2-2; v_call: TRBV5-4; clone_size: NA; cdr3_aa: CASSSGGRTVSGELFF; cdr3_nt: TGTGCCAGCAGCTCCGGAGGCCGCACGGTATCCGGGGAGCTGTTTTTT
d_call: NA; j_call: TRBJ1-4; v_call: TRBV7-9; clone_size: NA; cdr3_aa: CASSLALVSENEKLFF; cdr3_nt: TGTGCCAGCAGCTTAGCGCTGGTCAGTGAGAATGAAAAACTGTTTTTT
d_call: NA; j_call: TRBJ2-5; v_call: TRBV10-2; clone_size: few; cdr3_aa: CASSGIVGETQYF; cdr3_nt: TGCGCCAGCTCAGGGATCGTGGGGGAGACCCAGTACTTC
d_call: NA; j_call: TRBJ2-7; v_call: TRBV15; clone_size: NA; cdr3_aa: CATSRSRPGLNEQYF; cdr3_nt: TGTGCCACCAGCAGGAGCCGCCCAGGGCTCAACGAGCAGTACTTC
d_call: TRBD2; j_call: TRBJ2-3; v_call: TRBV29-1; clone_size: NA; cdr3_aa: CSVVTSGRTDTQYF; cdr3_nt: TGCAGCGTTGTCACTAGCGGGAGAACAGATACGCAGTATTTT
d_call: NA; j_call: TRBJ1-1; v_call: TRBV19; clone_size: once; cdr3_aa: CASSISPTSGEAFF; cdr3_nt: TGTGCCAGTAGTATATCCCCCACTTCGGGTGAAGCTTTCTTT
d_call: TRBD2; j_call: TRBJ2-1; v_call: TRBV5-1; clone_size: NA; cdr3_aa: CASSLTAGGQHEQFF; cdr3_nt: TGCGCCAGCAGCTTGACTGCGGGAGGGCAGCATGAGCAGTTCTTC
d_call: NA; j_call: TRBJ2-1; v_call: TRBV5-6; clone_size: once; cdr3_aa: CASVGGGEGQFF; cdr3_nt: TGTGCCAGCGTCGGAGGGGGGGAAGGGCAGTTCTTC
d_call: NA; j_call: TRBJ1-5; v_call: TRBV7-2; clone_size: NA; cdr3_aa: CASSLSGVQPQHF; cdr3_nt: TGTGCCAGCAGCTTATCAGGGGTTCAGCCCCAGCATTTT
d_call: TRBD2; j_call: TRBJ2-1; v_call: TRBV14; clone_size: NA; cdr3_aa: CASSQKTSGSNDNEQFF; cdr3_nt: TGTGCCAGCAGCCAAAAAACTAGCGGGAGTAACGACAATGAGCAGTTCTTC
d_call: TRBD1; j_call: TRBJ2-7; v_call: TRBV29-1; clone_size: NA; cdr3_aa: CSVSTGTGAYEQYF; cdr3_nt: TGCAGCGTAAGTACCGGGACAGGGGCTTACGAGCAGTACTTC
d_call: NA; j_call: TRBJ1-2; v_call: TRBV2; clone_size: NA; cdr3_aa: CASREAGEYPKTRGNGYTF; cdr3_nt: TGTGCCAGCAGGGAGGCAGGCGAGTACCCTAAAACCCGGGGTAATGGCTACACCTTC